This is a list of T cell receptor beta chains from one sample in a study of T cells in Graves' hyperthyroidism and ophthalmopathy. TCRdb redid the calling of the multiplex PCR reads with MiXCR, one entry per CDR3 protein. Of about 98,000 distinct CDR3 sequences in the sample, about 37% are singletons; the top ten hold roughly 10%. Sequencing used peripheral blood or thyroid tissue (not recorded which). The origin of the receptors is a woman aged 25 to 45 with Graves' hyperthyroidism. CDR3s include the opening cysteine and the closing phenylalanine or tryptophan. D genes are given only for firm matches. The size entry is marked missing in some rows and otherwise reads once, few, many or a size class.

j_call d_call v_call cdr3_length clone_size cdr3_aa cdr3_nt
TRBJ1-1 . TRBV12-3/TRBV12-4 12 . CASNLRVTEAFF TGTGCCAGCAACCTCAGGGTCACTGAGGCTTTCTTT
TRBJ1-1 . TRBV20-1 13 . CSASGQMNTEAFF TGCAGTGCATCCGGACAAATGAACACTGAAGCTTTCTTT
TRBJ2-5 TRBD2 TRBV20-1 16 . CSARELAGGPAETQYF TGCAGTGCTAGAGAACTAGCGGGAGGGCCAGCAGAGACCCAGTACTTC
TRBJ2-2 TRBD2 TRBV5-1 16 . CASSLSSSGRTGELSF TGCGCCAGCAGCTTGTCGTCTAGCGGGAGAACCGGGGAGCTGTCTTTT
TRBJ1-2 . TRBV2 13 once CASSPRQAPGHTF TGTGCCAGCAGCCCCAGACAGGCACCTGGCCACACCTTC
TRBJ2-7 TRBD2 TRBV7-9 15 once CASSSVAGDAYEQYF TGTGCCAGCAGCTCGGTAGCGGGAGATGCCTACGAGCAGTACTTC
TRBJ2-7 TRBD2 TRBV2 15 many CASSPYRDYSYEQYF TGTGCCAGCAGCCCTTACCGGGACTACTCCTACGAGCAGTACTTC
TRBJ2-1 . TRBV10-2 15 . CASSETGTSWGEQCF TGCGCCAGCAGTGAGACCGGAACTTCCTGGGGCGAGCAGTGCTTC
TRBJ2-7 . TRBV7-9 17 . CASSLEGERVPSYEQYF TGCGCCAGCAGCTTAGAGGGGGAACGAGTTCCCTCCTACGAGCAGTACTTC
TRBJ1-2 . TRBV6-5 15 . CASSYSGTGTYGYTF TGTGCCAGCAGTTACTCAGGGACCGGAACCTATGGCTACACCTTC
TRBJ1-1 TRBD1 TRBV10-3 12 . CAINQGATEAFF TGTGCCATCAATCAGGGGGCCACTGAAGCTTTCTTT
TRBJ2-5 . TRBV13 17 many CASSLRRGWQEQETQYF TGTGCCAGCAGCTTACGGAGGGGGTGGCAAGAACAAGAGACCCAGTACTTC
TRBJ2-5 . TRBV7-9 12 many CASSFAKETQYF TGTGCCAGCAGCTTTGCAAAAGAGACCCAGTACTTC
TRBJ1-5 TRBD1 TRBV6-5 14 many CASSPQTGDQPQHF TGTGCCAGCAGTCCACAGACAGGGGACCAGCCCCAGCATTTT
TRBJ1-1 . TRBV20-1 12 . CRSRALNAGAFF TGCAGAAGTAGGGCCTTGAACGCTGGAGCTTTCTTT
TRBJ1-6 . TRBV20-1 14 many CSARDPGRNSPLHF TGCAGTGCTAGAGATCCAGGGAGGAATTCACCCCTCCACTTT
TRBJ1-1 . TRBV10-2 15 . CASSRNSGSTKGAFF TGTGCCAGCAGCCGAAATTCGGGCAGCACGAAGGGAGCTTTCTTT
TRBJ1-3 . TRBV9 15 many CASSQTPGSGNTIYF TGTGCCAGCAGCCAGACCCCAGGGTCTGGAAACACCATATATTTT
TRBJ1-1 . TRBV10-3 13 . CATRRGQGQRAFF TGTGCCACCAGGAGAGGGCAGGGGCAACGGGCTTTCTTT
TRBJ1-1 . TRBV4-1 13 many CASSQGAAVRAFF TGCGCCAGCAGCCAAGGGGCGGCCGTGAGAGCTTTCTTT